These 14 T cell receptor beta chains were sequenced from one sample in a study of T cell changes during pregnancy in multiple sclerosis. The protocol was immunoSEQ multiplex PCR, while the TCRdb copy is restricted to in-frame clones and leaves out a portion. The table includes roughly 57,000 clones, under 95% detected once. The sequencing used CD8+ T cells from peripheral blood mononuclear cells, collected before pregnancy. These receptors originate from a female donor with multiple sclerosis, enrolled in a pregnancy study.

V usage is TRBV29-1 and J usage is TRBJ2-7; 11 nucleotides align to TRBD1. Germline V gene lookup returns CDR1 SQVTM and CDR2 ANQGSEA. This CDR3 region has 14 residues. The junction had 2 bases not matched to a gene; V was cut back by 1 base and J by 3 bases. This CDR3 is CSVEGTGGFYEQYF. The CDR3 coding sequence is TGCAGCGTTGAAGGGACAGGGGGCTTCTACGAGCAGTACTTC.

This rearrangement joins TRBV6-5 to TRBJ1-1; TRBD1 is a possible D gene (5 bases). The V and J ends lost 8 bases and 6 bases respectively, with 13 bases between them. The CDR3 has 12 residues. Germline-derived CDR1 and CDR2 are MNHEY and SVGAGI. The CDR3 nucleotides are TGTGCCAGCCGGCCGGGGGGAGCTGAAGCTTTCTTT. It encodes CASRPGGAEAFF.

The chain uses TRBV5-4 and TRBJ1-2; weak D call: TRBD1 (6 bases). CDR1 is SGHNT, CDR2 YYREEE, per germline (reference sequence). The CDR3 is 14 amino acids. Deletions cut 4 bases from V and 3 bases from J, with 13 bases between. The CDR3 loop reads CASSTTGSDYGYTF. The CDR3 bases are TGTGCCAGCAGCACTACAGGGTCGGACTATGGCTACACCTTC.

The chain uses TRBV7-9 and TRBJ1-1; D gene unclear. Germline V lookup: CDR1 SEHNR, CDR2 FQNEAQ (reference sequence). There are 12 residues in the CDR3. The V end lost 6 bases, the J end lost 6 bases, and 11 bases lay between the germline ends. The CDR3 loop is CASRRGGAEAFF. In DNA, the CDR3 is TGTGCCAGCAGGCGGGGAGGCGCTGAAGCTTTCTTT. The full variable domain, with the rest looked up from reference TRBV7-9 and TRBJ1-1, is DTGVSQNPRHKITKRGQNVTFRCDPISEHNRLYWYRQTLGQGPEFLTYFQNEAQLEKSRLLSDRFSAERPKGSFSTLEIQRTEQGDSAMYLCASRRGGAEAFFGQGTRLTVV.

The chain has TRBV6-4 and TRBJ1-5; 7 bases are shared with TRBD1. Germline lookup yields CDR1 MRHNA and CDR2 SNTAGT. V lost 6 bases to trimming and J lost 3 bases; unmatched junction nucleotides: 11. The CDR3 sequence is 16 residues long. CDR3 coding DNA: TGTGCCAGCAGCTCAGGGGGAATAGATATCAATCAGCCCCAGCATTTT. Translating it yields CASSSGGIDINQPQHF.

The chain uses TRBV29-1 and TRBJ2-7, with 7 bases fitting TRBD1. This CDR3 has 13 amino acids. V lost 4 bases to trimming and J lost 1 base; unmatched junction nucleotides: 4. Germline-derived CDR1 and CDR2 are SQVTM and ANQGSEA. The DNA for the CDR3 is TGCAGCGTTGTGGGGACAGAGTCCTACGAGCAGTACTTC. Its protein is CSVVGTESYEQYF.

This sequence joins TRBV9 and TRBJ2-3; 14 bases fit TRBD2. The germline gives CDR1 SGDLS, CDR2 YYNGEE. V shed 2 bases and J 2 bases; nucleotides not matched to a gene: 4. The CDR3 contains 17 residues. The DNA for the CDR3 is TGTGCCAGCAGCGTGACTAGCGGGGGGGTCTACACAGATACGCAGTATTTT. It is translated as CASSVTSGGVYTDTQYF.

The chain uses TRBV4-3 and TRBJ2-1, with TRBD2 matching over 8 bases. The V gene end was trimmed by 1 base and the J gene end by 6 bases; junction bases not matched to a gene: 8. Looked up from germline, CDR1 is LGHNA and CDR2 is YSLEER. The CDR3 is 16 residues long. This CDR3 reads CASSQGGGGRGNEQFF. In DNA, the CDR3 is TGCGCCAGCAGCCAAGGTGGCGGGGGGCGCGGCAATGAGCAGTTCTTC.

The V gene is TRBV11-1, the J gene TRBJ2-6, with D unresolved. The germline V gene encodes CDR1 SGHAT and CDR2 FQDESV (reference sequence). V dropped 3 bases and J dropped 0 bases, with 6 bases sitting between them. CDR3 length: 15 amino acids. This chain's CDR3 is CASSFVFSGANVLTF. In DNA, the CDR3 is TGTGCCAGCAGCTTTGTCTTCTCTGGGGCCAACGTCCTGACTTTC. Drawing the rest from reference TRBV11-1 and TRBJ2-6, the complete variable domain is EAEVAQSPRYKITEKSQAVAFWCDPISGHATLYWYRQILGQGPELLVQFQDESVVDDSQLPKDRFSAERLKGVDSTLKIQPAELGDSAMYLCASSFVFSGANVLTFGAGSRLTVL.

The CDR3 reads CASSVAPGTSGGAHNEQFF. The CDR3 DNA follows: TGTGCCAGCAGCGTAGCACCCGGGACTAGCGGGGGGGCCCACAATGAGCAGTTCTTC. The chain carries TRBV9 and TRBJ2-1; 16 positions match TRBD2. The trim removed 0 bases at V and 5 bases at J, leaving 8 bases unmatched. Germline V CDR1 and CDR2: SGDLS, YYNGEE. This CDR3 is 19 amino acids long.

This chain connects TRBV7-9 to TRBJ2-7; the D is unclear. This CDR3 region has 12 residues. The V gene's germline CDR1 is SEHNR and CDR2 FQNEAQ (reference sequence). Trimming left V 3 bases short and J 5 bases short, with 8 bases between. In nucleotides, the CDR3 is TGTGCCAGCAGCTTTGTCAGTGACGAGCAGTACTTC. Encoded protein: CASSFVSDEQYF. Supplemented by reference TRBV7-9 and TRBJ2-7, the full variable domain reads DTGVSQNPRHKITKRGQNVTFRCDPISEHNRLYWYRQTLGQGPEFLTYFQNEAQLEKSRLLSDRFSAERPKGSFSTLEIQRTEQGDSAMYLCASSFVSDEQYFGPGTRLTVT.

The chain links TRBV15 to TRBJ2-3, with TRBD2 identical over 8 bases. The V segment lost 6 bases and the J segment 1 base; nucleotides outside the gene matches: 12. CDR1 and CDR2 (germline): LNHNV, YYDKDF (reference sequence). The CDR3 loop spans 17 amino acids. CDR3 residues: CATSTGGSSERTDTQYF. The CDR3 nucleotides read TGTGCCACCAGTACGGGGGGGTCTAGCGAACGCACAGATACGCAGTATTTT.

The rearrangement links TRBV4-1 to TRBJ1-2; tentatively, D is TRBD1 (5 bases). The CDR3 covers 17 residues. Per the germline V gene, CDR1 is MGHRA and CDR2 is YSYEKL. The ends were cut back, 0 bases at V and 2 bases at J, with 16 bases in the middle. The CDR3 nucleotides read TGCGCCAGCAGCCAAGAGATGGGGGGAGATGCAAACTATGGCTACACCTTC. This sequence encodes CASSQEMGGDANYGYTF.

V gene TRBV13 combines with J gene TRBJ2-1, with 13 bases lining up with TRBD2. The CDR3 loop spans 17 amino acids. Germline V CDR1 and CDR2: PRHDT, FYEKMQ (reference sequence). The ends lost 5 bases at V and 4 bases at J; junction bases unmatched: 8. CDR3 residues: CASSGTSGGASYNEQFF. The CDR3 bases are TGTGCCAGCAGCGGTACTAGCGGGGGGGCCTCTTACAATGAGCAGTTCTTC.